The clone carrying this TCR beta chain was detected once. This CDR3 has 14 residues. Germline lookup yields CDR1 LNHNV and CDR2 YYDKDF (reference sequence). The V end lost 3 bases, the J end lost 2 bases, and 11 bases lay between the germline ends. The data belong to a study of technical replicates of blood from a handful of donors. Libraries were prepared by immunoSEQ multiplex PCR; TCRdb keeps only in-frame clonotypes and omits some of them. The sample comprises 80,000 to 100,000 clones, around 96% of which are singletons, and approximately 0.38% rests with the top ten. The sequence derives from a human donor in good health. This rearrangement joins TRBV15 to TRBJ2-7; a possible D gene is TRBD2 (5 bases). The sample was T cells isolated from PBMCs. CDR3 nucleotide sequence: TGTGCCACCAGCAGGACCCCCGGGGCCTACGAGCAGTACTTC. It is translated as CATSRTPGAYEQYF.